This passage covers 20 T cell receptor beta chains from one sample sequenced in a study of CD8 T cells in Susac syndrome (dated by TCRdb to between 2017 and 2020). The library was built by means of the immunoSEQ multiplex PCR assay. RNA was extracted using the RNeasy kit, and roughly 0.45 to 1 microgram was reverse transcribed with random hexamers. Using fastp at Q25 and MiXCR, TCRdb reprocessed the public reads and kept productive beta chains. Each entry merges the rows of one CDR3 protein and shows their most common DNA and genes. Present in this sample are 80,000 to 90,000 distinct CDR3 sequences, roughly 94% of which were seen just once. Of the sample, about 0.45% is held by the ten largest clones. Specimen: CD8+ T cells from PBMCs. The receptors stem from a human donor with Susac syndrome.

This clonotype was detected a few times. The genes are TRBV4-1 and TRBJ2-7; 9 bases align to TRBD1. J gave up 3 bases and V 0 bases, and 3 bases lay outside the gene matches. CDR1 and CDR2 (germline): MGHRA, YSYEKL. The CDR3 has 15 residues. The CDR3: CASSQDRTGDYEQYF. For the CDR3, the DNA is TGCGCCAGCAGCCAAGATCGGACAGGGGACTACGAGCAGTACTTC.

V and J are TRBV29-1 and TRBJ2-1, with TRBD2 matching over 10 bases. After removal of 4 bases from V and 4 bases from J, the junction contained 7 bases not matched to a gene. This CDR3 is 15 amino acids long. Looked up from germline, CDR1 is SQVTM and CDR2 is ANQGSEA. The CDR3, as DNA: TGCAGCGTTGGATTGGCTAGCGGGAGATACAATGAGCAGTTCTTC. Amino acids: CSVGLASGRYNEQFF.

The chain has TRBV14 and TRBJ2-1; 7 bases match TRBD1. Germline V lookup: CDR1 SGHDN, CDR2 FVKESK. V was pared by 2 bases and J by 6 bases, with 7 bases of the junction left unmatched. The CDR3 totals 15 residues. CDR3: CASSQTETGINEQFF. The CDR3 DNA follows: TGTGCCAGCAGCCAAACTGAGACAGGGATCAATGAGCAGTTCTTC.

The chain recombines TRBV4-2 with TRBJ1-5; D is unclear. This CDR3 spans 15 amino acids. The ends were cut back, 1 base at V and 7 bases at J, with 14 bases in the middle. CDR1 and CDR2 from the germline V gene are LGHNA and YNFKEQ. The CDR3 spells CASSQVSTVEQPQHF. The DNA for the CDR3 is TGTGCCAGCAGCCAAGTGAGCACGGTAGAACAGCCCCAGCATTTT.

This clonotype was recorded only once. The V call is TRBV6-2 or TRBV6-3, the J call TRBJ2-5; D is unresolved. Looked up from germline, CDR1 is MNHEY and CDR2 is SVGEGT. The CDR3 contains 12 residues. V lost 2 bases to trimming and J lost 2 bases, with 3 bases between them. The CDR3 protein is CASSYSQETQYF. DNA of the CDR3: TGTGCCAGCAGTTACAGTCAAGAGACCCAGTACTTC.

The chain combines TRBV12-3 or TRBV12-4 with TRBJ2-7; weak D call: TRBD1 (6 bases). This CDR3 region has 14 residues. The germline V and J ends were trimmed by 1 base and 1 base, with 8 bases remaining between them. This chain's CDR3 is CASSLEDRSYEQYF. In DNA, the CDR3 is TGTGCCAGCAGTTTAGAGGACAGATCCTACGAGCAGTACTTC.

The chain carries TRBV29-1 and TRBJ2-7, with a tentative D call TRBD1 (6 bases). This CDR3 contains 13 residues. Trimming stripped 3 bases from V and 0 bases from J, with 9 bases between. Germline loops: CDR1 SQVTM, CDR2 ANQGSEA. CDR3 DNA sequence: TGCAGCGTTGATGGGGACAACTCCTACGAGCAGTACTTC. Translated, it gives CSVDGDNSYEQYF.

V usage is TRBV18 and J usage is TRBJ2-2; D is unclear. Per the germline V gene, CDR1 is KGHSH and CDR2 is LQKENI. The CDR3 covers 14 residues. Trimming took 1 base from V and 7 from J, leaving 10 bases between them. This CDR3 is CASSPLSFGGELFF. DNA for the CDR3: TGTGCCAGCTCACCACTGAGTTTCGGCGGGGAGCTGTTTTTT. The full variable domain, with the rest looked up from reference TRBV18 and TRBJ2-2, is NAGVMQNPRHLVRRRGQEARLRCSPMKGHSHVYWYRQLPEEGLKFMVYLQKENIIDESGMPKERFSAEFPKEGPSILRIQQVVRGDSAAYFCASSPLSFGGELFFGEGSRLTVL.

This clonotype was recorded a few times. This sequence joins TRBV2 and TRBJ2-7; D is ambiguous. The germline gives CDR1 SNHLY, CDR2 FYNNEI. This CDR3 comprises 12 residues. V lost 4 bases to trimming and J lost 2 bases, with 6 bases between them. The CDR3 loop is CASSVDPYEQYF. The DNA of the CDR3 is TGTGCCAGCAGTGTTGATCCCTACGAGCAGTACTTC.

The chain links TRBV20-1 to TRBJ1-2, with 7 bases fitting TRBD1. With 5 bases clipped from V and 2 bases from J, the junction kept 5 bases outside the gene matches. Germline loops: CDR1 DFQATT, CDR2 SNEGSKA (reference sequence). The CDR3 is made up of 13 amino acids. CDR3 loop: CSASTGDNYGYTF. In nucleotides, the CDR3 is TGCAGTGCTTCTACAGGGGACAACTATGGCTACACCTTC.

V is TRBV13 and J is TRBJ2-5, with 7 bases identical to TRBD2. Germline trimming cut 5 bases from V and 3 bases from J; bases unmatched to any gene: 12. The germline V gene encodes CDR1 PRHDT and CDR2 FYEKMQ (reference sequence). This CDR3 region has 16 residues. In nucleotides, the CDR3 is TGTGCCAGCAGCCTGCTGATAGGCGGGAGCGAAGAGACCCAGTACTTC. Encoded protein: CASSLLIGGSEETQYF.

This chain links TRBV3-1 with TRBJ1-1; D is ambiguous. Germline V gene sequence: CDR1 LGHDT, CDR2 YNNKEL (reference sequence). CDR3 size: 14 residues. V lost 1 base to trimming and J lost 0 bases, with 6 bases between them. The CDR3 reads CASSQVGLNTEAFF. The CDR3 region has the DNA TGTGCCAGCAGCCAAGTAGGCCTGAACACTGAAGCTTTCTTT.

The J gene is TRBJ1-5, the V gene TRBV20-1; D gene ambiguous. This CDR3 has 12 residues. The germline V gene has CDR1 DFQATT and CDR2 SNEGSKA (reference sequence). V was pared by 0 bases and J by 12 bases, with 12 bases between. For the CDR3, the DNA is TGCAGTGCTAGAGATCAAGGAGTTCTCCAGCATTTT. Translated: CSARDQGVLQHF.

The chain is built from TRBV20-1 and TRBJ2-5; no reliable D call. CDR1 and CDR2 from the germline V gene are DFQATT and SNEGSKA (reference sequence). The CDR3 covers 15 residues. Deletions cut 0 bases from V and 3 bases from J, with 14 bases between. DNA of the CDR3: TGCAGTGCTAGAGATTCAGAGACTTTAGAAGAGACCCAGTACTTC. It yields the protein CSARDSETLEETQYF.

The chain links TRBV30 to TRBJ1-2; D possibly corresponds to TRBD1 (5 bases). The CDR3 has 12 amino acids. V lost 4 bases to trimming and J lost 4 bases, with 10 bases between them. The germline V gene encodes CDR1 GTSNPN and CDR2 SVGIG (reference sequence). The CDR3 DNA reads as TGTGCCTGGACCGCAGGGTTCTATGGCTACACCTTC. Translation: CAWTAGFYGYTF.

The genes are TRBV20-1 and TRBJ1-1, with 7 bases fitting TRBD1. V was pared by 8 bases and J by 4 bases, with 16 bases of the junction left unmatched. CDR3 length: 15 residues. Per germline, CDR1 DFQATT and CDR2 SNEGSKA (reference sequence). The CDR3 sequence is CSKAGGSPLSTEAFF. In DNA form, the CDR3 reads TGCAGTAAAGCAGGGGGATCTCCTCTTAGCACTGAAGCTTTCTTT.

The V call is TRBV7-8, the J call TRBJ2-5, with D unclear. Trimming took off 4 bases at V and 3 bases at J, with 9 bases between the two ends. This CDR3 has 13 residues. From germline, CDR1 is SGHVS and CDR2 FQNEAQ. The CDR3 spells CASSSTFEETQYF. In DNA form, the CDR3 reads TGTGCCAGCAGCTCCACTTTTGAAGAGACCCAGTACTTC.

This clonotype was observed a handful of times. V and J are TRBV30 and TRBJ2-1, with D maybe TRBD2 (7 bases). Trimming pared 8 bases from V and 13 bases from J, leaving 15 bases between. Germline CDR1 and CDR2: GTSNPN and SVGIG (reference sequence). The CDR3 has 10 residues. The CDR3 is CALDSGEQFF. CDR3 in DNA: TGTGCCCTGGACAGCGGGGAACAGTTCTTC.

The gene calls are TRBV7-9 and TRBJ2-5; no reliable D call. From germline, CDR1 is SEHNR and CDR2 FQNEAQ (reference sequence). There are 14 residues in the CDR3. Trimming took off 1 base at V and 3 bases at J, with 9 bases between the two ends. CDR3 residues: CASSLGTVEETQYF. Here the CDR3 DNA reads TGTGCCAGCAGCTTAGGAACCGTTGAAGAGACCCAGTACTTC.

The V call is TRBV28, the J call TRBJ1-1; D ambiguous. The CDR3 totals 10 residues. Germline V gene sequence: CDR1 MDHEN, CDR2 SYDVKM. V lost 6 bases and J lost 8, with 7 bases in between. The CDR3 reads CASRSEEAFF. DNA of the CDR3: TGTGCCAGCAGATCGGAAGAAGCTTTCTTT.